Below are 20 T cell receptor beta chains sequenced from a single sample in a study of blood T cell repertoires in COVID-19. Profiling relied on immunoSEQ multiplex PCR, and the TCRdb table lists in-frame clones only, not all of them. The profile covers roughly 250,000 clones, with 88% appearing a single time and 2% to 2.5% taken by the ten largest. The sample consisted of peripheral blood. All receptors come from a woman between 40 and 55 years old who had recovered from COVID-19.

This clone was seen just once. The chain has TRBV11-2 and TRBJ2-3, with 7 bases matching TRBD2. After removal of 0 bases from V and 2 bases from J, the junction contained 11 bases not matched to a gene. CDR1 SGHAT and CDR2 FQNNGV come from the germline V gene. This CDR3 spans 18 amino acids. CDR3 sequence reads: CASSLEGGGPLFTDTQYF. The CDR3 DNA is TGTGCCAGCAGCTTAGAGGGGGGAGGGCCCTTATTCACAGATACGCAGTATTTT.

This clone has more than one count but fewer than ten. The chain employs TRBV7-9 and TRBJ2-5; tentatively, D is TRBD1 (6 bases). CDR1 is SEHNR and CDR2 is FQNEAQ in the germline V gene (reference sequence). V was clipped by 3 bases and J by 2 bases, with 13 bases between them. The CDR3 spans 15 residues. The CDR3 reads CASSFGRGGQETQYF. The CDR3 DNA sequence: TGTGCCAGCAGCTTCGGCAGGGGCGGACAAGAGACCCAGTACTTC.

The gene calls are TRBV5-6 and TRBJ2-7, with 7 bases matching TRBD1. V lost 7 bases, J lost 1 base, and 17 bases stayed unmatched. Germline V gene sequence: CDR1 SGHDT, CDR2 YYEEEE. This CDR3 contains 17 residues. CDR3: CASGPYRTGVISYEQYF. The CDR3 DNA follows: TGTGCCAGCGGCCCTTATAGAACAGGGGTTATTTCCTACGAGCAGTACTTC.

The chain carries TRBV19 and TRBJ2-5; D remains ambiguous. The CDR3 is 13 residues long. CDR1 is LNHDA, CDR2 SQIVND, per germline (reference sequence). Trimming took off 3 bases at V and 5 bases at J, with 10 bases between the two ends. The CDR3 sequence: CASSMGRWETQYF. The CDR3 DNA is TGTGCCAGTAGTATGGGCAGGTGGGAGACCCAGTACTTC.

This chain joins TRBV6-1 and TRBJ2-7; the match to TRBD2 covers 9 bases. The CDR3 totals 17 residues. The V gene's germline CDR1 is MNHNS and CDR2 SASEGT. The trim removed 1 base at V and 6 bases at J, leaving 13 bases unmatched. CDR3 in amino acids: CASSEGVRSGRMGEQYF. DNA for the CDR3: TGTGCCAGCAGTGAAGGGGTAAGAAGCGGGAGGATGGGCGAGCAGTACTTC.

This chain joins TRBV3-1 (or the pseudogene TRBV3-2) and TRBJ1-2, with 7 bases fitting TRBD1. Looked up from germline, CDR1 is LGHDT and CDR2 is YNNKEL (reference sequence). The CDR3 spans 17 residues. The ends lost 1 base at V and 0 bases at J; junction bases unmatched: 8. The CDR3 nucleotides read TGTGCCAGCAGCCAAGTGGACAGGCCGCTAGCTAACTATGGCTACACCTTC. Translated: CASSQVDRPLANYGYTF.

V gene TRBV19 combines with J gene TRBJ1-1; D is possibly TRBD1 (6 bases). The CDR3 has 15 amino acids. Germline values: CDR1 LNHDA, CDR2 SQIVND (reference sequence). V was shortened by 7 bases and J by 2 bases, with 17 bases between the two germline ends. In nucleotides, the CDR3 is TGTGCCAGTAATGGCGAACGGGGGGCAAACACTGAAGCTTTCTTT. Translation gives CASNGERGANTEAFF.

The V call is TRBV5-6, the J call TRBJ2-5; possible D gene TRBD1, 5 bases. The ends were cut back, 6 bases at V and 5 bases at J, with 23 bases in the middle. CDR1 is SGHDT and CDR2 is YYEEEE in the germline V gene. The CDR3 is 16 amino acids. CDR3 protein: CASTPSLRTKGETQYF. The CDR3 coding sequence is TGTGCCAGCACCCCCTCTTTACGGACCAAGGGGGAGACCCAGTACTTC.

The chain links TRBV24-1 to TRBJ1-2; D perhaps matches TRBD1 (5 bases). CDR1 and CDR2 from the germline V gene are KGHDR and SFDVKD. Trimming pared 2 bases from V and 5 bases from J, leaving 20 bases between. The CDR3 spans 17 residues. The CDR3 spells CATSDSLTAARGYGYTF. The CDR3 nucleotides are TGTGCCACCAGTGATTCCTTAACGGCAGCCCGGGGGTATGGCTACACCTTC.

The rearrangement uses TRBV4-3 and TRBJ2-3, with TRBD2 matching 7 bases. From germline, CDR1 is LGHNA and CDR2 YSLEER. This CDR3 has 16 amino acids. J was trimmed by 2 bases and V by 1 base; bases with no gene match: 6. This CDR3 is CASSQVTGGVTDTQYF. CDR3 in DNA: TGCGCCAGCAGCCAAGTAACGGGGGGAGTCACAGATACGCAGTATTTT.

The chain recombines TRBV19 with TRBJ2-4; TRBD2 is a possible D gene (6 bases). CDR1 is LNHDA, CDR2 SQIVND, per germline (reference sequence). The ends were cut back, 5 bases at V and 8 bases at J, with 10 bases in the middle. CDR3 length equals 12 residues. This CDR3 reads CASSGGGDIQYF. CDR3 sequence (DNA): TGTGCCAGTAGTGGGGGAGGAGACATTCAGTACTTC.

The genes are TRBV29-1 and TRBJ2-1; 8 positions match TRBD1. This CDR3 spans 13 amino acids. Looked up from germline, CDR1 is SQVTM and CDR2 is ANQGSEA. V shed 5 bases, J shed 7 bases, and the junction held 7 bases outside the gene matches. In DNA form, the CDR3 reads TGCAGCGTTCCGACCCAGGGGGCAAATGAGCAGTTCTTC. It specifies CSVPTQGANEQFF.

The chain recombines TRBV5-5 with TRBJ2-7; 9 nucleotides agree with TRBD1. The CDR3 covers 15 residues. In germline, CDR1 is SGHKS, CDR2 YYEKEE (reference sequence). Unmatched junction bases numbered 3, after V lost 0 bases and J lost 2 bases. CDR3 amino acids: CASSLVGTGTYEQYF. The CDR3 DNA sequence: TGTGCCAGCAGCTTGGTAGGGACAGGGACCTACGAGCAGTACTTC.

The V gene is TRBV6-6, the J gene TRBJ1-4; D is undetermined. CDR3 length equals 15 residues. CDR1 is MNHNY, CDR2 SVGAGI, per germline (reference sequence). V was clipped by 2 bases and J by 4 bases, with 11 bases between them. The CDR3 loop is CASSYLSALNEKLFF. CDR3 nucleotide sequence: TGTGCCAGCAGTTACCTAAGTGCGCTTAATGAAAAACTGTTTTTT.

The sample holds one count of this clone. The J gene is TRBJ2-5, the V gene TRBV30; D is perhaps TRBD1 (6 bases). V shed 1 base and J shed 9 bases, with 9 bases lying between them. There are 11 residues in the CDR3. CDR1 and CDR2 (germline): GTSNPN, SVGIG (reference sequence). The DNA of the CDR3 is TGTGCCTGGAGTGGGCCAGGGGCCCAGTACTTC. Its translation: CAWSGPGAQYF.

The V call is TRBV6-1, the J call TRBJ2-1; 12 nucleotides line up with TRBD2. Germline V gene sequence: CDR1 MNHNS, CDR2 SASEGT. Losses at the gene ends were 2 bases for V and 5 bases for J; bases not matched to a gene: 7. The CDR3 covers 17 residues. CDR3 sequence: CASSELAGGPKNNEQFF. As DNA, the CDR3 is TGTGCCAGCAGTGAACTAGCGGGAGGGCCTAAGAACAATGAGCAGTTCTTC.

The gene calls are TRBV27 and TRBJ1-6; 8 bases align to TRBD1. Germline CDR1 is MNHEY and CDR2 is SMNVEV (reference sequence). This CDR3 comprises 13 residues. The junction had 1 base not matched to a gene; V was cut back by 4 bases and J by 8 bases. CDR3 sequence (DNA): TGTGCCAGCAGTTCGACAGGGGATTCACCCCTCCACTTT. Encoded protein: CASSSTGDSPLHF.

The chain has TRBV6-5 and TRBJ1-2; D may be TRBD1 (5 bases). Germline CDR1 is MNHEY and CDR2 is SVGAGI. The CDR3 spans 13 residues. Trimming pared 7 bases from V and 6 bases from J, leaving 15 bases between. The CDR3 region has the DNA TGTGCCAGCATTAGTACAGGACGGAATGGCTACACCTTC. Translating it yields CASISTGRNGYTF.

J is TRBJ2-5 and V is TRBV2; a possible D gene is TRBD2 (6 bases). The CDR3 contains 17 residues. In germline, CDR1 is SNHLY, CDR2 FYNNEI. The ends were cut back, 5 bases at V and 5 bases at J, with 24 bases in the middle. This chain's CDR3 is CASSPGAGRPEAETQYF. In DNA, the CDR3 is TGTGCCAGCAGTCCCGGGGCGGGACGGCCCGAGGCGGAGACCCAGTACTTC.

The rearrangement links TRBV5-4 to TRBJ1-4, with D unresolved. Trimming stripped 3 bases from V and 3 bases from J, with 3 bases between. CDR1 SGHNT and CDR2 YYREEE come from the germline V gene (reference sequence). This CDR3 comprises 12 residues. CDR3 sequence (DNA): TGTGCCAGCAGCTCATCTAATGAAAAACTGTTTTTT. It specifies CASSSSNEKLFF. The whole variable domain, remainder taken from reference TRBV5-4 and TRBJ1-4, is ETGVTQSPTHLIKTRGQQVTLRCSSQSGHNTVSWYQQALGQGPQFIFQYYREEENGRGNFPPRFSGLQFPNYSSELNVNALELDDSALYLCASSSSNEKLFFGSGTQLSVL.